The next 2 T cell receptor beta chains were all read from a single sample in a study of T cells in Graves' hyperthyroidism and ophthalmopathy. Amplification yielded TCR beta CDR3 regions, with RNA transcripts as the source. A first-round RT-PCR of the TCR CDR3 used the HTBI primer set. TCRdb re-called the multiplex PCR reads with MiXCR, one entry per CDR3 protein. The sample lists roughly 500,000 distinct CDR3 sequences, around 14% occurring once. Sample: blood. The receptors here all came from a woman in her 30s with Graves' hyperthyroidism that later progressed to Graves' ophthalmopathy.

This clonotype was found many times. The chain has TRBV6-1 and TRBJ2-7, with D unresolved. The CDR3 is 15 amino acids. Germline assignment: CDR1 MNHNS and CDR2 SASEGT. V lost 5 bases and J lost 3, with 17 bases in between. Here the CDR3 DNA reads TGTGCCAGCAGTTATTCCCCAGGCAACTACTACGAGCAGTACTTC. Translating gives CASSYSPGNYYEQYF.

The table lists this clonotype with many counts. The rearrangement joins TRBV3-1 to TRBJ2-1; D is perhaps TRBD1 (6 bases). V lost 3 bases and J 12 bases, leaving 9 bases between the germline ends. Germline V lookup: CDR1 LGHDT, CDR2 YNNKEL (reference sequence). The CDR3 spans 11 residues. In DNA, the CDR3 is TGTGCCAGCAGCCAGCAGGGGTGGCAGTTCTTC. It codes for CASSQQGWQFF.